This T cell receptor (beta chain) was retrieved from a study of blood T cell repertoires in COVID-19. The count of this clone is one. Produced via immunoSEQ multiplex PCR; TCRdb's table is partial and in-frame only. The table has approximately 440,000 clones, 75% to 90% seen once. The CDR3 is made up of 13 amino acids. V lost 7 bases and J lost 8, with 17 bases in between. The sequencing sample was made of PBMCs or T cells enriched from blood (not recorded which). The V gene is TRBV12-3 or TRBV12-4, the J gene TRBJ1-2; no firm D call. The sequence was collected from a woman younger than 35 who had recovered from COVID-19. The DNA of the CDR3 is TGTGCCAGCATACTAACCCCACCGGGGGGCTACACCTTC. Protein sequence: CASILTPPGGYTF.